These T cell receptor beta chains were read from a single sample in a study of T cell changes during pregnancy in multiple sclerosis. Produced via immunoSEQ multiplex PCR; TCRdb's table is partial and in-frame only. The table lists some 36,000 clones, roughly 93% of them singletons. The sample consisted of peripheral blood, taken in the second trimester of pregnancy. The source of these receptors is a female donor in good health, enrolled as a control in a pregnancy study. CDR3s include the opening cysteine and the closing phenylalanine or tryptophan. D genes are given only for firm matches.

J,D,V,DNA,CDR3
TRBJ1-2,NA,TRBV11-2,TGTGCCAGCAGCTTAGGAGTTAACCGTCTTAACTATGGCTACACCTTC,CASSLGVNRLNYGYTF
TRBJ1-2,NA,TRBV2,TGTGCCAGCAGTGAAGTTGGGGGAGCGGGGGGCTACACCTTC,CASSEVGGAGGYTF
TRBJ1-1,TRBD1,TRBV27,TGTGCCAGCAGTCCCGGGACAGGGGGGCTGAACACTGAAGCTTTCTTT,CASSPGTGGLNTEAFF
TRBJ1-2,NA,TRBV5-4,TGTGCCAGCAGCGTACCAATGGCCCTCGGCTACACCTTC,CASSVPMALGYTF
TRBJ1-6,NA,TRBV5-1,TGCGCCAGCAGCCCGGATGTGTCGGGGGGCTATAATTCACCCCTCCACTTT,CASSPDVSGGYNSPLHF
TRBJ2-3,TRBD2,TRBV27,TGTGCCAGCAGTTTCCTAGCGGGAGTTTTAGATACGCAGTATTTT,CASSFLAGVLDTQYF
TRBJ2-6,NA,TRBV4-2,TGTGCCAGCAGCCCTTCCGAGTCTGGGGCCAACGTCCTGACTTTC,CASSPSESGANVLTF
TRBJ1-2,NA,TRBV5-1,TGCGCCAGCAGCTTGGACGGGAATCCCTATGGCTACACCTTC,CASSLDGNPYGYTF
TRBJ2-2,TRBD1,TRBV4-3,TGCGCCAGCAGCCGGGTCGGACAGGGGACCGGGGAGCTGTTTTTT,CASSRVGQGTGELFF
TRBJ2-7,NA,TRBV29-1,TGCAGCGCTGGGACATCCTACGAGCAGTACTTC,CSAGTSYEQYF
TRBJ2-5,TRBD2,TRBV7-9,TGTGCCAGCAGCCCCAGTTCCCCTACTAGCGGCTGCCACTTC,CASSPSSPTSGCHF
TRBJ2-1,TRBD2,TRBV6-4,TGTGCCAGTAAGGGACTAAACAATGAGCAGTTCTTC,CASKGLNNEQFF
TRBJ1-6,NA,TRBV27,TGTGCCAGCAGCCCCGGACAGCCAAATTCACCCCTCCACTTT,CASSPGQPNSPLHF
TRBJ1-1,NA,TRBV9,TGTGCCAGCAGCGTAGTTTCAGGGGCTGAAGCTTTCTTT,CASSVVSGAEAFF
TRBJ1-2,TRBD1,TRBV12-5,TGTGCTAGTGGTTTGGGACAGGGGAACTATGGCTACACCTTC,CASGLGQGNYGYTF
TRBJ2-7,NA,TRBV27,TGTGCCAGCAGTCACCGCGGGTCCTCCTACGAGCAGTACTTC,CASSHRGSSYEQYF
TRBJ2-7,NA,TRBV28,TGTGCCAGCAGCCCTCTCTACGAGCAGTACTTC,CASSPLYEQYF
TRBJ2-7,NA,TRBV10-3,TGTGCCCTTTCTTCGTCCAGCGGGTCTTACGAGCAGTACTTC,CALSSSSGSYEQYF
TRBJ1-2,TRBD1,TRBV11-2,TGTGCCAGCAGCTCCTTAAGGGACAGTAACTATGGCTACACCTTC,CASSSLRDSNYGYTF
TRBJ1-5,NA,TRBV30,TGTGCCTGGAGGGCTGACAGGCAAAATCAGCCCCAGCATTTT,CAWRADRQNQPQHF
TRBJ1-6,NA,TRBV9,TGTGCCAGCAGCGGTGGGGGGGATTCACCCCTCCACTTT,CASSGGGDSPLHF
TRBJ2-3,NA,TRBV7-9,TGTGCCAGCAGCTTAGAAGCTTCCACAGATACGCAGTATTTT,CASSLEASTDTQYF